Each of the 27 T cell receptor beta chains below was sequenced from the same sample in a study of cytomegalovirus exposure and HLA in healthy donors (dated by TCRdb to 2016 to 2017). The library was produced with the immunoSEQ multiplex PCR assay. This immuneACCESS table, as held by TCRdb, lists in-frame sequences with V and J called but not all clones. Of the missing ones, under half trace to an unresolved V gene in checked studies; the others have no known cause. This sample is represented by around 130,000 clones; around 92% of them were singletons. Approximately 3.5% of the sample belongs to the ten largest clones. Sequencing was performed on PBMCs. The receptors derive from a man aged 25 to 40 in good health and CMV-seronegative.

The V and J genes are TRBV7-3 and TRBJ2-1, with a tentative D call TRBD2 (6 bases). The CDR3 runs to 15 residues. The V gene lost 4 bases and the J gene lost 3 bases, with 13 bases spanning the gap. The germline V gene has CDR1 SGHTA and CDR2 FQGTGA. The CDR3 here is CASSYLGGDYNEQFF. The CDR3 nucleotides read TGTGCCAGCAGCTACTTAGGAGGGGACTACAATGAGCAGTTCTTC.

The rearrangement joins TRBV9 to TRBJ1-2; 11 bases align to TRBD1. V gave up 4 bases and J gave up 2 bases; unmatched junction bases: 7. CDR3 size: 16 residues. Germline lookup yields CDR1 SGDLS and CDR2 YYNGEE. CDR3 in DNA: TGTGCCAGCAGCACAACCCGGACAGGGGGCAACTATGGCTACACCTTC. This codes for CASSTTRTGGNYGYTF.

This chain joins TRBV6-5 and TRBJ1-2; 9 bases map to TRBD1. From germline, CDR1 is MNHEY and CDR2 SVGAGI. The CDR3 has 14 amino acids. Trimming cost V 2 bases and J 7 bases; bases outside gene matches: 5. CDR3 in amino acids: CASSYDRGWGGYTF. In DNA, the CDR3 is TGTGCCAGCAGTTACGACAGGGGGTGGGGTGGCTACACCTTC.

This clone was counted between two and nine times. This chain links TRBV4-3 with TRBJ1-1; D gene ambiguous. Germline-derived CDR1 and CDR2 are LGHNA and YSLEER. The CDR3 has 13 residues. The V gene lost 3 bases and the J gene lost 5 bases, with 10 bases spanning the gap. This CDR3 is CASSQGRDTEAFF. The CDR3 nucleotides are TGCGCCAGCAGCCAGGGGAGGGATACTGAAGCTTTCTTT.

The J gene is TRBJ1-3, the V gene TRBV13, with D perhaps TRBD1 (5 bases). V lost 5 bases, J lost 0 bases, and 11 bases lay in between. The CDR3 contains 15 residues. Germline CDR1 is PRHDT and CDR2 is FYEKMQ (reference sequence). For the CDR3, the DNA is TGTGCCAGCAGCCTCCGACAGTCCTCTGGAAACACCATATATTTT. It yields the protein CASSLRQSSGNTIYF.

The chain employs TRBV6-1 and TRBJ2-2, with 10 bases aligning to TRBD2. Germline CDR1 and CDR2: MNHNS and SASEGT. This CDR3 region has 16 residues. V lost 4 bases, J lost 4 bases, and 6 bases stayed unmatched. CDR3: CASSGSLAGATGELFF. CDR3 nucleotide sequence: TGTGCCAGCAGTGGGTCGCTAGCGGGAGCCACCGGGGAGCTGTTTTTT.

This chain uses TRBV6-5 with TRBJ1-1; weak D call: TRBD1 (5 bases). The ends were cut back, 2 bases at V and 0 bases at J, with 10 bases in the middle. This CDR3 is 15 amino acids long. CDR1 is MNHEY, CDR2 SVGAGI, per germline. The CDR3 nucleotides read TGTGCCAGCAGTTACGCGGCAGGGCTGAACACTGAAGCTTTCTTT. Its translation: CASSYAAGLNTEAFF.

The rearrangement links TRBV2 to TRBJ2-1; D uncertain. Between the trimmed V and J ends, which lost 3 bases and 7 bases, there was a span of 7 bases. The CDR3 consists of 12 residues. Germline V gives CDR1 SNHLY, CDR2 FYNNEI. The CDR3 reads CASSDPLNEQFF. CDR3 DNA: TGTGCCAGCAGTGACCCCCTAAATGAGCAGTTCTTC.

V is TRBV7-9 and J is TRBJ2-5; D might be TRBD1 (6 bases). This CDR3 has 17 residues. Germline CDR1 and CDR2: SEHNR and FQNEAQ (reference sequence). V lost 1 base and J lost 2, with 17 bases in between. In nucleotides, the CDR3 is TGTGCCAGCAGCTTAGGGTGGATAGGGACACATCAAGAGACCCAGTACTTC. Its translation: CASSLGWIGTHQETQYF.

The V call is TRBV6-1, the J call TRBJ2-7, with D unresolved. Germline CDR1 and CDR2: MNHNS and SASEGT. This CDR3 is built from 11 residues. The V end lost 4 bases, the J end lost 6 bases, and 7 bases lay between the germline ends. The CDR3 loop is CASSGTVEQYF. CDR3 bases: TGTGCCAGCAGTGGCACAGTCGAGCAGTACTTC.

The chain combines TRBV12-5 with TRBJ1-5, with a tentative D call TRBD1 (5 bases). The CDR3 consists of 13 residues. Germline V gene sequence: CDR1 LGHNT, CDR2 FRNRAP. The V end was cut by 6 bases, the J end by 9 bases, with 15 bases between. CDR3 sequence: CASGTQGIGPQHF. CDR3 DNA sequence: TGTGCTAGTGGAACTCAGGGTATTGGGCCCCAGCATTTT.

This clone is a singleton in its sample. V and J are TRBV10-2 and TRBJ1-5, with a possible D match to TRBD1 (6 bases). CDR3 length: 15 amino acids. V was clipped by 3 bases and J by 5 bases, with 14 bases between them. Germline lookup yields CDR1 WSHSY and CDR2 SAAADI. DNA for the CDR3: TGCGCCAGCAGTGATTTGGGGGACATCCATCAGCCCCAGCATTTT. Translating gives CASSDLGDIHQPQHF.

The rearrangement links TRBV7-2 to TRBJ1-1, with TRBD1 as a possible D gene (6 bases). Trimming removed 4 bases from V and 7 bases from J, with 19 bases in between. This CDR3 contains 15 residues. Germline V lookup: CDR1 SGHTA, CDR2 FQGNSA. The CDR3 sequence is CASSSLYRDNLEAFF. The CDR3 DNA reads as TGTGCCAGCAGCTCCCTTTACCGGGACAACCTTGAAGCTTTCTTT.

The table lists this clone with a few counts. The chain combines TRBV28 with TRBJ1-2; D is undetermined. This CDR3 region has 13 residues. Trimming left V 5 bases short and J 3 bases short, with 10 bases between. Germline V gives CDR1 MDHEN, CDR2 SYDVKM. The CDR3, as DNA: TGTGCCAGCAGTCCCCCTGGCCACTATGGCTACACCTTC. It translates to CASSPPGHYGYTF.

The J gene is TRBJ2-1, the V gene TRBV29-1, with 7 bases lining up with TRBD1. Germline CDR1 SQVTM, CDR2 ANQGSEA. Unmatched junction bases numbered 4, after V lost 5 bases and J lost 0 bases. CDR3 length equals 14 residues. CDR3 bases: TGCAGCGTTACGGGACAGAGCTCCTACAATGAGCAGTTCTTC. This encodes CSVTGQSSYNEQFF.

The CDR3 nucleotides are TGTGCCAGCGGTTACACCGACACCGGGGAGCTGTTTTTT. Protein: CASGYTDTGELFF. The V gene is TRBV2, the J gene TRBJ2-2; D gene unclear. V lost 8 bases and J 3 bases, leaving 10 bases between the germline ends. The CDR3 is made up of 13 amino acids. CDR1 is SNHLY and CDR2 is FYNNEI in the germline V gene.

The chain is built from TRBV4-2 and TRBJ2-3; no reliable D call. The CDR3 has 13 amino acids. Germline lookup yields CDR1 LGHNA and CDR2 YNFKEQ. The V end was cut by 5 bases, the J end by 2 bases, with 8 bases between. The CDR3 is CASSETNTDTQYF. CDR3 DNA: TGTGCCAGCAGCGAGACAAACACAGATACGCAGTATTTT.

This clone appeared a few times. The chain uses TRBV7-9 and TRBJ2-2, with TRBD1 identical over 9 bases. The CDR3 covers 16 residues. Germline loops: CDR1 SEHNR, CDR2 FQNEAQ (reference sequence). Trimming removed 4 bases from V and 2 bases from J; junction bases left unmatched: 5. The CDR3 nucleotides read TGTGCCAGCAGCTCCCGGGACAGGGCCAACACCGGGGAGCTGTTTTTT. This codes for CASSSRDRANTGELFF. Using reference TRBV7-9 and TRBJ2-2 for the parts outside the CDR3, the full variable domain is DTGVSQNPRHKITKRGQNVTFRCDPISEHNRLYWYRQTLGQGPEFLTYFQNEAQLEKSRLLSDRFSAERPKGSFSTLEIQRTEQGDSAMYLCASSSRDRANTGELFFGEGSRLTVL.

The chain combines TRBV20-1 with TRBJ1-2; D gene ambiguous. From germline, CDR1 is DFQATT and CDR2 SNEGSKA (reference sequence). The CDR3 sequence is 10 residues long. V was clipped by 3 bases and J by 5 bases, with 4 bases between them. The CDR3 sequence is CSASKYGYTF. In DNA, the CDR3 is TGCAGTGCTAGCAAATATGGCTACACCTTC.

The rearrangement joins TRBV6-5 to TRBJ2-5; 9 nucleotides align to TRBD2. The CDR3 sequence is 15 residues long. V was pared by 1 base and J by 5 bases, with 5 bases of the junction left unmatched. The germline V gene encodes CDR1 MNHEY and CDR2 SVGAGI. This CDR3 is CASSYLRGGLETQYF. DNA of the CDR3: TGTGCCAGCAGTTACTTGCGGGGGGGCCTTGAGACCCAGTACTTC.

J is TRBJ1-5 and V is TRBV6-1, with D possibly TRBD1 on 5 matching bases. CDR3 size: 15 residues. Germline V gene lookup returns CDR1 MNHNS and CDR2 SASEGT. The V and J ends lost 1 base and 1 base respectively, with 8 bases between them. The CDR3 nucleotides are TGTGCCAGCAGTGAAGAGGGGCCCAGCAATCAGCCCCAGCATTTT. Amino acid sequence: CASSEEGPSNQPQHF.

The genes are TRBV19 and TRBJ1-2, with 11 nucleotides matching TRBD1. The ends lost 4 bases at V and 2 bases at J; junction bases unmatched: 9. CDR1 and CDR2 (germline): LNHDA, SQIVND (reference sequence). The CDR3 runs 17 residues. CDR3 coding DNA: TGTGCCAGTAGTAATGGCCTCCGGGACAGGGGGAACTATGGCTACACCTTC. Encoded protein: CASSNGLRDRGNYGYTF.

The chain carries TRBV11-2 and TRBJ1-1; no clear D gene. Germline CDR1 is SGHAT and CDR2 is FQNNGV. V lost 1 base and J 1 base, leaving 4 bases between the germline ends. The CDR3 runs to 13 residues. The CDR3 coding sequence is TGTGCCAGCAGCTTAGCAGGGAACACTGAAGCTTTCTTT. Its protein product is CASSLAGNTEAFF.

The chain combines TRBV18 with TRBJ1-5; TRBD1 is a possible D gene (5 bases). Germline V gene sequence: CDR1 KGHSH, CDR2 LQKENI. This CDR3 is built from 15 residues. The germline V and J ends were trimmed by 3 bases and 4 bases, with 13 bases remaining between them. This CDR3 reads CASSPMEGQNQPQHF. The CDR3 nucleotides are TGTGCCAGCTCACCTATGGAGGGGCAGAATCAGCCCCAGCATTTT.

J is TRBJ2-7 and V is TRBV5-1, with 7 bases aligning to TRBD1. Germline V gene lookup returns CDR1 SGHRS and CDR2 YFSETQ. With 2 bases clipped from V and 4 bases from J, the junction kept 6 bases outside the gene matches. This CDR3 region has 14 residues. This CDR3 reads CASSLEAGGYEQYF. CDR3 sequence (DNA): TGCGCCAGCAGCTTAGAGGCAGGGGGATACGAGCAGTACTTC.

A single count supports this clone. The gene calls are TRBV29-1 and TRBJ2-7, with 7 bases aligning to TRBD1. The germline V gene encodes CDR1 SQVTM and CDR2 ANQGSEA. V trimming: 4 bases; J trimming: 3 bases; junction bases outside the gene matches: 6. There are 13 residues in the CDR3. CDR3 coding DNA: TGCAGCGTTGTTTTGACAGGGAGCTACGAGCAGTACTTC. Protein sequence: CSVVLTGSYEQYF.

The chain recombines TRBV28 with TRBJ1-2; D is ambiguous. V was cut by 6 bases and J by 7 bases, with 21 bases left in between. CDR3 length: 15 amino acids. The germline gives CDR1 MDHEN, CDR2 SYDVKM. Written as DNA, the CDR3 is TGTGCCAGCAGCACTTCCGGACGGGAGAGATTTGGCTACACCTTC. Protein: CASSTSGRERFGYTF.